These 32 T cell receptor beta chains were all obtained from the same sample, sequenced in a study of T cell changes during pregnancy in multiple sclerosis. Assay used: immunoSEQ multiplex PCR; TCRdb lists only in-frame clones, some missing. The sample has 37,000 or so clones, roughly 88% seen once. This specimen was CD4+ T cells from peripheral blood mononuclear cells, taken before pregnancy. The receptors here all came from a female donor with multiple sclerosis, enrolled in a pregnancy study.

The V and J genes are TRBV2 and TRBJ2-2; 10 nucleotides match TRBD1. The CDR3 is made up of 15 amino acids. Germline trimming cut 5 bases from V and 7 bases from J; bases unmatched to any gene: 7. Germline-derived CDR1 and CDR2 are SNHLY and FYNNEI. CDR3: CASSYDRGRVGELFF. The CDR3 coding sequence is TGTGCCAGCAGTTACGACAGGGGGCGGGTCGGGGAGCTGTTTTTT.

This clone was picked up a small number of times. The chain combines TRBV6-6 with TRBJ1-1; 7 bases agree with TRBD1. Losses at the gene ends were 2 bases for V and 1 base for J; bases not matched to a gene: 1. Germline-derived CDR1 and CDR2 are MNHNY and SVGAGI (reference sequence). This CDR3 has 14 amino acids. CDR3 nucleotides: TGTGCCAGCAGTTACGGGACAGCGAACACTGAAGCTTTCTTT. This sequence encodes CASSYGTANTEAFF.

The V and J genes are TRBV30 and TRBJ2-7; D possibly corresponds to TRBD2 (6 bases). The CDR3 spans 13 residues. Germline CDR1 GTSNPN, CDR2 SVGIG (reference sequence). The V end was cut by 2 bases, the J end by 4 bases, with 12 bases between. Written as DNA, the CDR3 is TGTGCCTGGAGTCGGAGGGATCGGTACGAGCAGTACTTC. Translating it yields CAWSRRDRYEQYF.

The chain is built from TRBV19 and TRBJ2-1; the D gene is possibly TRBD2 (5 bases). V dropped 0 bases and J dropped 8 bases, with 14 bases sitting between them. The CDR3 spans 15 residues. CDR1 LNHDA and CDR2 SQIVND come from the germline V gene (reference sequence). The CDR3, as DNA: TGTGCCAGTAGTATAGATGCCCCGGGGATGGATGAGCAGTTCTTC. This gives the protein CASSIDAPGMDEQFF.

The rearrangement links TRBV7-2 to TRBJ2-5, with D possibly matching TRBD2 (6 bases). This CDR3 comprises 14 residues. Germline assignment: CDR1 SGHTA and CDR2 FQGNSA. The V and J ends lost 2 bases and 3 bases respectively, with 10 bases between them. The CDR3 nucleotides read TGTGCCAGCAGCTTAAATTCGGGAGAAGAGACCCAGTACTTC. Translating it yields CASSLNSGEETQYF.

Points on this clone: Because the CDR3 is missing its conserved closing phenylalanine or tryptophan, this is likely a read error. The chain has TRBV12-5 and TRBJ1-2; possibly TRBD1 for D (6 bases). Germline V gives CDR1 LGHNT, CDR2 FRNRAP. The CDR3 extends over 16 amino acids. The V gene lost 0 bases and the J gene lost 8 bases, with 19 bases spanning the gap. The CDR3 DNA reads TGTGCTAGTGGTTTGGTAGCAATAGGGGGGGCATGGGGCTACACCCTC. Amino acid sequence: CASGLVAIGGAWGYTL.

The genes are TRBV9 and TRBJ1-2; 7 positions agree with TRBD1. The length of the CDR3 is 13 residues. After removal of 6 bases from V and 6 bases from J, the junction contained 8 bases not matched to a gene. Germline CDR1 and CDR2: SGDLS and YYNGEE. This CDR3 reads CASTAGTADGYTF. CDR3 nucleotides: TGTGCCAGCACGGCCGGGACAGCGGATGGCTACACCTTC. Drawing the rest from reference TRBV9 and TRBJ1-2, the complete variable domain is DSGVTQTPKHLITATGQRVTLRCSPRSGDLSVYWYQQSLDQGLQFLIQYYNGEERAKGNILERFSAQQFPDLHSELNLSSLELGDSALYFCASTAGTADGYTFGSGTRLTVV.

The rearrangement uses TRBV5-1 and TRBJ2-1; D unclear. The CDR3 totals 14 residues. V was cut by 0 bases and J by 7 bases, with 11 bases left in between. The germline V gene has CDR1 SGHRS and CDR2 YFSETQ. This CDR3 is CASSLDARVNEQFF. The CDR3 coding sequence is TGCGCCAGCAGCTTGGACGCGCGAGTAAATGAGCAGTTCTTC.

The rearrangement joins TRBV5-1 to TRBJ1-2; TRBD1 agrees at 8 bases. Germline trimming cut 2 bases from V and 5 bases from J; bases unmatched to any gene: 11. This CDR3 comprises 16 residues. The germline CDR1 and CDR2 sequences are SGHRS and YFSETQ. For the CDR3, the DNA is TGCGCCAGCAGCTTAAGGGGTCAGGGACAGGCGTATGGCTACACCTTC. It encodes CASSLRGQGQAYGYTF.

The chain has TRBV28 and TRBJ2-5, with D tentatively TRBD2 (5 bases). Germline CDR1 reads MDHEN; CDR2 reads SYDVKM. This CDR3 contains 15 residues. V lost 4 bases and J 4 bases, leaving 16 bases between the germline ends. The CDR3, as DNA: TGTGCCAGCAGTTCACCGGGGAGAATAGGAGAGACCCAGTACTTC. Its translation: CASSSPGRIGETQYF.

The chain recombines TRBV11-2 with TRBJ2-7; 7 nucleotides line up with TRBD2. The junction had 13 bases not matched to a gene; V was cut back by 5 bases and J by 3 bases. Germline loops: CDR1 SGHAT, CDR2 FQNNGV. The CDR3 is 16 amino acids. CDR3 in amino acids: CASSASTPGGGYEQYF. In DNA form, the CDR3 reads TGTGCCAGCAGCGCCTCAACCCCTGGCGGGGGCTACGAGCAGTACTTC.

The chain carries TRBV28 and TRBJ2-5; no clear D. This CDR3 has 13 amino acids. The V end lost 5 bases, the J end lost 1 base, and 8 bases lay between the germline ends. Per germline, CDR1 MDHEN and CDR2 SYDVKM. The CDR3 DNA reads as TGTGCCAGCAGTCCCCCGTTCCAAGAGACCCAGTACTTC. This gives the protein CASSPPFQETQYF.

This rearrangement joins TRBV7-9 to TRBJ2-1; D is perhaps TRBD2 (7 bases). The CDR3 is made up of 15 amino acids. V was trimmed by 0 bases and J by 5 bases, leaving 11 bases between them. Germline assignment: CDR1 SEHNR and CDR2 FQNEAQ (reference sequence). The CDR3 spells CASSLAGGGDNEQFF. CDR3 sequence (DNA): TGTGCCAGCAGCTTAGCAGGGGGAGGGGACAATGAGCAGTTCTTC.

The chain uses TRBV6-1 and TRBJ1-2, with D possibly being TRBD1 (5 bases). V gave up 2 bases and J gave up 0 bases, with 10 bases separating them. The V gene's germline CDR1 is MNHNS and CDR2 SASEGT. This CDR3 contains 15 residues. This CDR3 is CASSESQGSNYGYTF. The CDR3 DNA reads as TGTGCCAGCAGTGAATCCCAGGGATCTAACTATGGCTACACCTTC.

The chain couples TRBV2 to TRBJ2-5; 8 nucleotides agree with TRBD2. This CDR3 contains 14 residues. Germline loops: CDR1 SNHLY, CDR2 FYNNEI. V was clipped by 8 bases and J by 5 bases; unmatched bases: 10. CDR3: CASSAGTRSETQYF. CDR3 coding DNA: TGTGCCAGCTCGGCCGGGACTAGAAGTGAGACCCAGTACTTC. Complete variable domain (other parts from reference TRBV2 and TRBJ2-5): EPEVTQTPSHQVTQMGQEVILRCVPISNHLYFYWYRQILGQKVEFLVSFYNNEISEKSEIFDDQFSVERPDGSNFTLKIRSTKLEDSAMYFCASSAGTRSETQYFGPGTRLLVL.

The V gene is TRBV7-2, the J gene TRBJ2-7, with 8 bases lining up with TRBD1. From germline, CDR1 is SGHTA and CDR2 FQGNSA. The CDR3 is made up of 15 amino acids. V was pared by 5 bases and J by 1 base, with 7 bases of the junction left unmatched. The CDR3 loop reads CASSLGRGRSYEQYF. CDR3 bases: TGTGCCAGCAGCCTTGGCAGGGGGCGTTCCTACGAGCAGTACTTC. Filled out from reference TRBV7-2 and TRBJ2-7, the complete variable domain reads GAGVSQSPSNKVTEKGKDVELRCDPISGHTALYWYRQSLGQGLEFLIYFQGNSAPDKSGLPSDRFSAERTGGSVSTLTIQRTQQEDSAVYLCASSLGRGRSYEQYFGPGTRLTVT.

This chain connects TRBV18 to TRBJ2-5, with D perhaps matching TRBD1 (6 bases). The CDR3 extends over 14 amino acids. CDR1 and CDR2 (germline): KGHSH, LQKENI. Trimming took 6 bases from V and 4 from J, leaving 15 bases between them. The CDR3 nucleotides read TGTGCCAGCTCCCATAGCGAAGGGGGAGAGACCCAGTACTTC. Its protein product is CASSHSEGGETQYF.

The CDR3 sequence is CASSGRGDGYTF. The CDR3 DNA sequence: TGTGCCAGCAGTGGCAGGGGGGATGGCTACACCTTC. The chain links TRBV28 to TRBJ1-2, with 7 bases that match TRBD1. The V gene's germline CDR1 is MDHEN and CDR2 SYDVKM. The ends lost 5 bases at V and 6 bases at J; junction bases unmatched: 3. This CDR3 region has 12 residues.

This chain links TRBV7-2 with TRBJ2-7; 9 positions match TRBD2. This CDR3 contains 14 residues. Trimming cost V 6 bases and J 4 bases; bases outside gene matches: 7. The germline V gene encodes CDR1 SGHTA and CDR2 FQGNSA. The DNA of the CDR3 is TGTGCCAGCAGACAGACTAGCGGAAGTTACGAGCAGTACTTC. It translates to CASRQTSGSYEQYF. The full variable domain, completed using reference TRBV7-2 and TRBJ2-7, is GAGVSQSPSNKVTEKGKDVELRCDPISGHTALYWYRQSLGQGLEFLIYFQGNSAPDKSGLPSDRFSAERTGGSVSTLTIQRTQQEDSAVYLCASRQTSGSYEQYFGPGTRLTVT.

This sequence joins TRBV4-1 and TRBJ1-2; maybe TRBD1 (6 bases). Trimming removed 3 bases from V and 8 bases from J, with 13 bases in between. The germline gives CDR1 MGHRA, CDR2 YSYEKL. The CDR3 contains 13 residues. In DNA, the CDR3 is TGCGCCAGCAGCCATTCCAGGGGCTCAGGCTACACCTTC. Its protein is CASSHSRGSGYTF.

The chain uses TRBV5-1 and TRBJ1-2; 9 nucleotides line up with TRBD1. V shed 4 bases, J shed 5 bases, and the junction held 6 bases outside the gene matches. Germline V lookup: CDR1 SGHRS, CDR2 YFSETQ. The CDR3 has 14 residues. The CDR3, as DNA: TGCGCCAGCAGCGGAACAGGGGGCCGGTATGGCTACACCTTC. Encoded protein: CASSGTGGRYGYTF.

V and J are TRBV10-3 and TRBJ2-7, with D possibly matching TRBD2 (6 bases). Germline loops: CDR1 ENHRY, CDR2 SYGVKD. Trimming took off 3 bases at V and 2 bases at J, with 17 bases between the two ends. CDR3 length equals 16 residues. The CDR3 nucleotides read TGTGCCATCAGTGACGGAGGGTCTAGCGACACCTACGAGCAGTACTTC. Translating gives CAISDGGSSDTYEQYF.

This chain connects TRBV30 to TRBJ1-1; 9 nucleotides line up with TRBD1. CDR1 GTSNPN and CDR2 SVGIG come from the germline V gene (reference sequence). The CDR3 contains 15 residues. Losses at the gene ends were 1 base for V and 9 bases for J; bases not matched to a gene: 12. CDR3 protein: CAWSAYTGGDGQAFF. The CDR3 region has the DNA TGTGCCTGGAGTGCTTATACAGGGGGCGATGGCCAAGCTTTCTTT.

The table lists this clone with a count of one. CDR3 bases: TGTGCCAGCAGCCCACACACTCCTAGCGGGAGGTTCTCCTACGAGCAGTACTTC. Translating gives CASSPHTPSGRFSYEQYF. The genes are TRBV14 and TRBJ2-7, with 11 bases fitting TRBD2. V shed 4 bases and J 0 bases; nucleotides not matched to a gene: 11. The CDR3 runs 18 residues. Germline CDR1 SGHDN, CDR2 FVKESK.

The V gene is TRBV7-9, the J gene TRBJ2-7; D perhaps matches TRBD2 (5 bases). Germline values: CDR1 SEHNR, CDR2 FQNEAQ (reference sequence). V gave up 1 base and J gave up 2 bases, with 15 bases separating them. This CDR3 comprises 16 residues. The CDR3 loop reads CASSLEGGFAAYEQYF. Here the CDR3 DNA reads TGTGCCAGCAGCTTAGAGGGCGGGTTTGCGGCCTACGAGCAGTACTTC.

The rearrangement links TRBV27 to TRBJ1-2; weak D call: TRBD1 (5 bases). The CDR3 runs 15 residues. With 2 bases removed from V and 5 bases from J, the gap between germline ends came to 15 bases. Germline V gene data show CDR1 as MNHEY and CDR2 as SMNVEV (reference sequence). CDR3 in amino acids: CASSLERAGRYGYTF. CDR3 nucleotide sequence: TGTGCCAGCAGTTTAGAAAGGGCAGGGCGGTATGGCTACACCTTC.

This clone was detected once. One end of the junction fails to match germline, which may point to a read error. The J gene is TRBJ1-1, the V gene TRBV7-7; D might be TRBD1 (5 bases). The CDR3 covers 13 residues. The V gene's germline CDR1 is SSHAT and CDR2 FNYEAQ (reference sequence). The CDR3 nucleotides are TGTGCTAGCAGCCAGGACCAGGGAACTGAAGCTTTCTTT. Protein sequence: CASSQDQGTEAFF.

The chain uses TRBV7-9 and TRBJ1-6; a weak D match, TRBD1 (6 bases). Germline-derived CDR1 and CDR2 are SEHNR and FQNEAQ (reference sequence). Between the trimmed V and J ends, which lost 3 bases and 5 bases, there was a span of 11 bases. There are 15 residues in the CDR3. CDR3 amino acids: CASSFRQENNSPLHF. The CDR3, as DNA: TGTGCCAGCAGCTTTCGACAGGAAAATAATTCACCCCTCCACTTT.

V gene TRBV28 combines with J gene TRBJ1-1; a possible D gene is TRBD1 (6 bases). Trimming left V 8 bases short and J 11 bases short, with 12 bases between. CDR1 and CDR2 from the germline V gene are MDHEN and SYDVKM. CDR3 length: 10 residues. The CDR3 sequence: CASGRGMAFF. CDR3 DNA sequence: TGTGCCAGCGGGAGGGGGATGGCTTTCTTT.

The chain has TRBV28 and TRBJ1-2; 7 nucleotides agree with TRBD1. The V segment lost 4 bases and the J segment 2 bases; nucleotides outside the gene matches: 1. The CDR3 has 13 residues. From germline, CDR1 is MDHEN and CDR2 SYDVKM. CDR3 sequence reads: CASSSGQNYGYTF. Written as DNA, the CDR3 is TGTGCCAGCAGTTCGGGACAGAACTATGGCTACACCTTC.

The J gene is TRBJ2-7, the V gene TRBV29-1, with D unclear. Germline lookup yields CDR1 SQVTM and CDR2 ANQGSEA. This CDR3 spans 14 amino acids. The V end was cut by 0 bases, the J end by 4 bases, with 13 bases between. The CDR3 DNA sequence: TGCAGCGTTGAAGACGCCCACAAGAATTACGAGCAGTACTTC. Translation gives CSVEDAHKNYEQYF.

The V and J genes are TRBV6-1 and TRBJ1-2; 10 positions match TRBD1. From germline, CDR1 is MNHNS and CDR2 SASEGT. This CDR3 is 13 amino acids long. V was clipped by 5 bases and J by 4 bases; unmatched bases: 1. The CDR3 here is CASSRDRGYGYTF. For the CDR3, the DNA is TGTGCCAGCAGTAGGGACAGGGGCTATGGCTACACCTTC.